What follows are 17 T cell receptor beta chains derived from one specimen sequenced in a study of blood T cell repertoires in COVID-19. This table comes from immunoSEQ multiplex PCR, and its TCRdb copy is limited to in-frame clones, with some not included. There are around 110,000 clones in the sample; approximately 87% occur only once, and under 2.5% lies in the top ten. Sequencing was done on a sample of peripheral blood. These receptors all come from a man aged 30-40 years with acute or convalescent COVID-19.

This sequence joins TRBV10-1 and TRBJ1-5; D not certain. The CDR3 is 18 residues long. Germline V gene data show CDR1 as WNHNN and CDR2 as SYGVQD (reference sequence). V was pared by 7 bases and J by 0 bases, with 22 bases between. CDR3 in DNA: TGCGCCAGCATCGAACCCCGGGTACAAACATATAGCAATCAGCCCCAGCATTTT. Translating gives CASIEPRVQTYSNQPQHF.

The chain has TRBV4-3 and TRBJ2-4; weak D call: TRBD1 (6 bases). V lost 2 bases and J 2 bases, leaving 10 bases between the germline ends. Germline-derived CDR1 and CDR2 are LGHNA and YSLEER. The CDR3 spans 15 residues. Here the CDR3 reads CASSQTDSTKNIQYF. Here the CDR3 DNA reads TGCGCCAGCAGCCAAACGGACAGTACCAAAAACATTCAGTACTTC.

The rearrangement links TRBV6-5 to TRBJ1-2, with D possibly matching TRBD1 (6 bases). The germline gives CDR1 MNHEY, CDR2 SVGAGI. V was pared by 10 bases and J by 8 bases, with 26 bases between. The CDR3 is made up of 15 amino acids. The CDR3 DNA is TGTGCCACCTTCAAACCGGCTACAGGGCGGCGCGGCTACACCTTC. This encodes CATFKPATGRRGYTF.

The chain has TRBV2 and TRBJ1-2; 9 positions match TRBD1. Losses at the gene ends were 6 bases for V and 8 bases for J; bases not matched to a gene: 10. The V gene's germline CDR1 is SNHLY and CDR2 FYNNEI. This CDR3 has 14 residues. This CDR3 reads CASSEQQGADGYTF. DNA for the CDR3: TGTGCCAGCAGCGAGCAACAGGGGGCAGACGGCTACACCTTC.

The chain joins TRBV7-3 to TRBJ2-2; 8 nucleotides line up with TRBD2. Germline trimming cut 4 bases from V and 5 bases from J; bases unmatched to any gene: 3. Per the germline V gene, CDR1 is SGHTA and CDR2 is FQGTGA. The CDR3 is made up of 14 amino acids. The CDR3 is CASSSVAGTGELFF. In DNA form, the CDR3 reads TGTGCCAGCAGCTCCGTAGCGGGGACCGGGGAGCTGTTTTTT.

This chain links TRBV11-2 with TRBJ1-2; 11 bases are a match to TRBD1. CDR3 size: 17 residues. Germline CDR1 SGHAT, CDR2 FQNNGV. V lost 0 bases and J lost 2; bases outside the gene matches: 5. The CDR3 nucleotides read TGTGCCAGCAGCTTAGATTCCGGGACAGGGGGAAACTATGGCTACACCTTC. Encoded protein: CASSLDSGTGGNYGYTF.

This clone appeared a few times. This sequence joins TRBV4-3 and TRBJ2-2, with D possibly matching TRBD2 (5 bases). The V gene's germline CDR1 is LGHNA and CDR2 YSLEER. This CDR3 is built from 15 residues. V gave up 0 bases and J gave up 3 bases, with 8 bases separating them. The CDR3 here is CASSQERGYTGELFF. CDR3 DNA sequence: TGCGCCAGCAGCCAAGAACGAGGGTACACCGGGGAGCTGTTTTTT.

The rearrangement uses TRBV9 and TRBJ1-2; TRBD1 agrees at 7 bases. V trimming: 0 bases; J trimming: 4 bases; junction bases outside the gene matches: 6. The CDR3 has 15 amino acids. CDR1 and CDR2 from the germline V gene are SGDLS and YYNGEE. The CDR3 region is CASSVEGGGGYGYTF. The CDR3 DNA follows: TGTGCCAGCAGCGTAGAAGGGGGCGGCGGCTATGGCTACACCTTC.

This clone was counted between two and nine times. This rearrangement joins TRBV19 to TRBJ1-2; 9 nucleotides match TRBD1. V lost 3 bases to trimming and J lost 0 bases; unmatched junction nucleotides: 2. Germline V gives CDR1 LNHDA, CDR2 SQIVND (reference sequence). CDR3 length equals 15 residues. CDR3 sequence: CASSMDRGANYGYTF. DNA for the CDR3: TGTGCCAGTAGTATGGACAGGGGAGCTAACTATGGCTACACCTTC.

This chain joins TRBV19 and TRBJ2-3; 14 nucleotides agree with TRBD2. The CDR3 contains 16 residues. The trim removed 4 bases at V and 6 bases at J, leaving 6 bases unmatched. Germline CDR1 reads LNHDA; CDR2 reads SQIVND (reference sequence). The CDR3 bases are TGTGCCAGTAGTAGGGGACTAGCGGGAGTGAGGGATACGCAGTATTTT. Amino acids: CASSRGLAGVRDTQYF.

This chain joins TRBV14 and TRBJ1-2, with TRBD1 identical over 8 bases. The CDR3 consists of 14 residues. Unmatched junction bases numbered 6, after V lost 6 bases and J lost 3 bases. CDR1 is SGHDN and CDR2 is FVKESK in the germline V gene. The CDR3 protein is CASSYGQGYYGYTF. DNA of the CDR3: TGTGCCAGCAGTTACGGACAGGGATACTATGGCTACACCTTC.

There are a few counts of this clone. The chain employs TRBV19 and TRBJ1-5; D uncertain. This CDR3 has 12 residues. Trimming left V 6 bases short and J 5 bases short, with 8 bases between. In germline, CDR1 is LNHDA, CDR2 SQIVND (reference sequence). The CDR3 DNA follows: TGTGCCAGTAGCCCGGTTGATCAGCCCCAGCATTTT. Its translation: CASSPVDQPQHF.

The CDR3 DNA reads as TGTGCCAGCAGCCAAGGCCAGGTCCCTACGCAGTATTTT. It encodes CASSQGQVPTQYF. The chain is built from TRBV3-1 (or the pseudogene TRBV3-2) and TRBJ2-3; D unclear. Germline V gene sequence: CDR1 LGHDT, CDR2 YNNKEL (reference sequence). The ends were cut back, 1 base at V and 8 bases at J, with 10 bases in the middle. The CDR3 is made up of 13 amino acids.

The rearrangement joins TRBV4-1 to TRBJ2-7; a possible D gene is TRBD1 (7 bases). V gave up 4 bases and J gave up 2 bases, with 21 bases separating them. The CDR3 length is 17 residues. CDR1 MGHRA and CDR2 YSYEKL come from the germline V gene. CDR3 DNA sequence: TGCGCCAGCAGCCCAGGGGGGACAGACCTTCTAGCCTACGAGCAGTACTTC. Protein product: CASSPGGTDLLAYEQYF.

This rearrangement joins TRBV27 to TRBJ2-3; TRBD1 aligns across 7 bases. Germline CDR1 and CDR2: MNHEY and SMNVEV (reference sequence). The V gene end was trimmed by 0 bases and the J gene end by 6 bases; junction bases not matched to a gene: 6. This CDR3 has 15 amino acids. The CDR3 nucleotides read TGTGCCAGCAGTTTATCAGGGGGCGTCTGGGATACGCAGTATTTT. Encoded protein: CASSLSGGVWDTQYF.

V usage is TRBV12-3 or TRBV12-4 and J usage is TRBJ1-2; D gene uncertain. V gave up 8 bases and J gave up 5 bases, with 9 bases separating them. The CDR3 sequence is 11 residues long. CDR3 residues: CASARAYGYTF. CDR3 nucleotides: TGTGCCAGCGCGAGAGCTTATGGCTACACCTTC.

The chain recombines TRBV10-3 with TRBJ1-5, with D possibly being TRBD1 (5 bases). Trimming shortened V by 4 bases and J by 2 bases, and 18 bases separated the two germline ends. This CDR3 region has 17 residues. Germline V gene data show CDR1 as ENHRY and CDR2 as SYGVKD. The chain's CDR3 is CAISASVSQGGNQPQHF. CDR3 nucleotide sequence: TGTGCCATCAGTGCCTCGGTTTCACAAGGGGGCAATCAGCCCCAGCATTTT.